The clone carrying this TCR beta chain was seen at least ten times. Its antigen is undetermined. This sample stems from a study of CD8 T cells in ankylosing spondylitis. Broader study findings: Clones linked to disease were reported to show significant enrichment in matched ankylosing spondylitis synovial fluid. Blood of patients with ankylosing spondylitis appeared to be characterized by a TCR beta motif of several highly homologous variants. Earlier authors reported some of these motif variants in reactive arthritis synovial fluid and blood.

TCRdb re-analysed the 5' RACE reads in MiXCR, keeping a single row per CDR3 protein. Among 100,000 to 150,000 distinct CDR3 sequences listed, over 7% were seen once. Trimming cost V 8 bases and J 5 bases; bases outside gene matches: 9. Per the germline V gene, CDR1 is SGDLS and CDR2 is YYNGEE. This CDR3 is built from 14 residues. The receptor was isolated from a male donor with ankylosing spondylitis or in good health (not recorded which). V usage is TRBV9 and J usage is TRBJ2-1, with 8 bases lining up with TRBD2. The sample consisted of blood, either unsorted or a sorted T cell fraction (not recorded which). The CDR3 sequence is CASGGLASDNEQFF. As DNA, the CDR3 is TGTGCCAGTGGAGGACTAGCCAGTGACAATGAGCAGTTCTTC.